Below, 10 T cell receptor beta chains from the same sample are listed, as sequenced in a study of blood T cell repertoires in COVID-19. Data came from immunoSEQ multiplex PCR; TCRdb stores just in-frame clones and leaves some out. The sample consists of more than 90,000 clones, 70% to 85% of them appearing once. Sequencing was carried out using peripheral blood. The receptor source for this set is a man in his fifties with acute or convalescent COVID-19.

V gene TRBV2 combines with J gene TRBJ2-7; 11 bases map to TRBD2. The trim removed 6 bases at V and 3 bases at J, leaving 7 bases unmatched. The germline CDR1 and CDR2 sequences are SNHLY and FYNNEI. The CDR3 extends over 15 amino acids. CDR3 region: CASREGLAAGYEQYF. The CDR3 DNA is TGTGCCAGCAGGGAGGGACTAGCGGCGGGCTACGAGCAGTACTTC.

V and J are TRBV6-5 and TRBJ1-4; a possible D gene is TRBD1 (6 bases). The germline V gene encodes CDR1 MNHEY and CDR2 SVGAGI. Trimming pared 6 bases from V and 0 bases from J, leaving 8 bases between. The CDR3 contains 14 residues. CDR3 sequence reads: CASRRTATNEKLFF. CDR3 sequence (DNA): TGTGCCAGCAGGAGGACAGCAACTAATGAAAAACTGTTTTTT.

This sequence joins TRBV9 and TRBJ2-2, with D possibly being TRBD1 (5 bases). CDR3 size: 16 residues. CDR1 and CDR2 (germline): SGDLS, YYNGEE. The V and J ends lost 0 bases and 5 bases respectively, with 14 bases between them. In nucleotides, the CDR3 is TGTGCCAGCAGCGTAGGGGGCTCCGGGTTTACCGGGGAGCTGTTTTTT. Its protein is CASSVGGSGFTGELFF.

V is TRBV5-6 and J is TRBJ2-1; 11 bases line up with TRBD2. CDR3 length: 18 amino acids. In germline, CDR1 is SGHDT, CDR2 YYEEEE. Losses at the gene ends were 2 bases for V and 3 bases for J; bases not matched to a gene: 10. The CDR3 sequence: CASSFQLAGAQNYNEQFF. As DNA, the CDR3 is TGTGCCAGCAGCTTTCAACTAGCGGGGGCGCAAAACTACAATGAGCAGTTCTTC.

In nucleotides, the CDR3 is TGTGCCAGTAGTCCCCGACAGGGGGCGGGCGGGGAGCTGTTTTTT. This translates into CASSPRQGAGGELFF. The chain couples TRBV19 to TRBJ2-2; 10 bases are shared with TRBD1. CDR3 length equals 15 residues. Unmatched junction bases numbered 7, after V lost 5 bases and J lost 7 bases. CDR1 and CDR2 from the germline V gene are LNHDA and SQIVND (reference sequence).

The CDR3 spells CASSPGGPSNTEAFF. The CDR3 DNA is TGTGCCAGCAGCCCGGGAGGGCCATCGAACACTGAAGCTTTCTTT. The chain employs TRBV7-3 and TRBJ1-1; D not certain. V dropped 5 bases and J dropped 1 base, with 14 bases sitting between them. The germline V gene has CDR1 SGHTA and CDR2 FQGTGA. This CDR3 spans 15 amino acids.

The rearrangement uses TRBV10-1 and TRBJ2-4, with a weak D call TRBD1 (5 bases). The germline V and J ends were trimmed by 4 bases and 1 base, with 8 bases remaining between them. Germline CDR1 is WNHNN and CDR2 is SYGVQD (reference sequence). This CDR3 is built from 14 residues. DNA of the CDR3: TGCGCCAGCAGTGCCAGGGCGGCCAAAAACATTCAGTACTTC. Translated, it gives CASSARAAKNIQYF.

V usage is TRBV13 and J usage is TRBJ1-2; 7 nucleotides agree with TRBD1. V trimming: 4 bases; J trimming: 5 bases; junction bases outside the gene matches: 10. Germline V gene lookup returns CDR1 PRHDT and CDR2 FYEKMQ (reference sequence). CDR3 size: 15 residues. DNA for the CDR3: TGTGCCAGCAGCTCCAGGCACGGCAGGGGGTATGGCTACACCTTC. It yields the protein CASSSRHGRGYGYTF.

The chain employs TRBV24-1 and TRBJ2-3; 10 nucleotides line up with TRBD1. With 4 bases clipped from V and 4 bases from J, the junction kept 7 bases outside the gene matches. CDR1 and CDR2 (germline): KGHDR, SFDVKD. The CDR3 contains 16 residues. Here the CDR3 reads CATSDPTGGAADTQYF. The CDR3 coding sequence is TGTGCCACCAGTGACCCGACAGGGGGCGCGGCAGATACGCAGTATTTT.

The chain has TRBV2 and TRBJ1-5, with a tentative D call TRBD1 (5 bases). Germline V CDR1 and CDR2: SNHLY, FYNNEI. The CDR3 loop spans 12 amino acids. V was cut by 4 bases and J by 6 bases, with 7 bases left in between. This chain's CDR3 is CASSGGVQPQHF. The DNA of the CDR3 is TGTGCCAGCAGTGGGGGCGTTCAGCCCCAGCATTTT.